Sequencing of this T cell receptor beta chain was carried out in a study of shared clonotypes between healthy human individuals. Overall study: Each donor had three CD4 naive, three CD4 memory, two CD8 naive and one CD8 memory plate.

Repertoires were generated with immunoSEQ multiplex PCR, while TCRdb's copy carries only in-frame clones and drops some. Here the sample spans over 850,000 clones, approximately 80% being singletons. The study's findings and limits: Clonotypes which were not shared had lower generation probabilities than clonotypes that all four donors shared.

About this clone: The antigen is undetermined.

Germline V CDR1 and CDR2: SGHTA, FQGNSA. Trimming cost V 5 bases and J 6 bases, with 17 bases left between them. The CDR3 is made up of 15 amino acids. This sequence originates from a man aged 18 to 29 in good health. Some clones in this sample may be carry-over from other donors' samples. The chain employs TRBV7-2 and TRBJ2-1, with a weak D call TRBD2 (6 bases). The sequencing sample was made of memory CD4+ T cells from PBMCs. Subset meaning: CD45RA-negative fraction. For the CDR3, the DNA is TGTGCCAGCAGCAAGGGACTTTATGGCGCCAATGAGCAGTTCTTC. Translating it yields CASSKGLYGANEQFF.